This TCR beta chain was identified during a study of blood T cell repertoires in COVID-19. About the study: The United States, Italy and Spain supplied acute and convalescent COVID-19 samples.

V was clipped by 1 base and J by 0 bases, with 13 bases between them. Germline V CDR1 and CDR2: SGHAT, FQNNGV. The CDR3 totals 17 residues. In the authors' workflow: Nucleated cell counts were estimated from reference gene primer amplification. Clones were read by immunoSEQ multiplex PCR, and TCRdb kept only the in-frame ones, dropping some. The D gene and trimming were derived from the DNA, and the V and J assignments and clone size from that table. The sample contains approximately 150,000 clones, more than 75% of which appear only once. The source material was peripheral blood. This chain connects TRBV11-2 to TRBJ1-3; D remains ambiguous. This TCR was recovered from a woman aged 65 to 85 with acute or convalescent COVID-19. The chain's CDR3 is CASSLGSGPSSGNTIYF. CDR3 nucleotide sequence: TGTGCCAGCAGCTTAGGGAGCGGACCGAGCTCTGGAAACACCATATATTTT.